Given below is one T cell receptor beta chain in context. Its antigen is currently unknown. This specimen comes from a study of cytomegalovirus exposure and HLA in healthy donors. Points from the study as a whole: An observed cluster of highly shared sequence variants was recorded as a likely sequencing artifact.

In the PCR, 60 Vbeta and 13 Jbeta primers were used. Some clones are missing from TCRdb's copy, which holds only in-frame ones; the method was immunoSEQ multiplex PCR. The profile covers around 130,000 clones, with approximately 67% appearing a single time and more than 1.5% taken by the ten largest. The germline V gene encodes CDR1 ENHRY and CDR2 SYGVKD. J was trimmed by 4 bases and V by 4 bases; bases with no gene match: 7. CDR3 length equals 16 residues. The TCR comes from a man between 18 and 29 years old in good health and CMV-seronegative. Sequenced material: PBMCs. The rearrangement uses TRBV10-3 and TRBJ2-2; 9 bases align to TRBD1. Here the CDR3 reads CAISVTDRGGTGELFF. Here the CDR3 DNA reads TGTGCCATCAGTGTGACGGACAGGGGAGGCACCGGGGAGCTGTTTTTT.